A selection of T cell receptor beta chains follows, all from one sample in a study of blood T cells in healthy people across ages. TCRdb itself ran the 5' RACE reads through MiXCR, one entry per CDR3 protein. Of roughly 1.9 million distinct CDR3 sequences in the sample, about 39% were seen once. Sequenced input: blood. These receptors were collected from a human donor in good health. Both conserved end residues are part of each CDR3. A D gene is named only where the DNA matches it firmly. Rows may omit the clone size; those that give it use once, few, many or a size class.

CDR3aa | CDR3nt | j_gene | d_gene | abundance | v_gene
CASGLVLGARETQYF | TGTGCTAGTGGTTTGGTACTGGGGGCACGGGAGACCCAGTACTTC | TRBJ2-5 | . | . | TRBV12-5
CASSRGLLQETQYF | TGTGCCAGCAGCCGGGGACTCCTCCAAGAGACCCAGTACTTC | TRBJ2-5 | . | . | TRBV7-2
CASSQTPEDPNEQYF | TGTGCCAGCAGCCAGACACCTGAGGATCCGAACGAGCAGTACTTC | TRBJ2-7 | . | many | TRBV12-3/TRBV12-4
CASTLRRNYGYTF | TGTGCCAGCACCCTTAGGAGGAACTATGGCTACACCTTC | TRBJ1-2 | . | few | TRBV28
CASSRQESSYGYTF | TGTGCCAGCAGCCGACAGGAATCGTCCTATGGCTACACCTTC | TRBJ1-2 | . | many | TRBV25-1
CASSGGPATDTQYF | TGTGCCAGCAGCGGGGGACCAGCCACAGATACGCAGTATTTT | TRBJ2-3 | . | few | TRBV9
CAGSDRRSTDTQYF | TGTGCCGGCAGTGACAGACGGAGCACAGATACGCAGTATTTT | TRBJ2-3 | . | . | TRBV6-1
CASRYRTGPKEQFF | TGTGCCAGCAGATACCGAACCGGGCCTAAAGAGCAGTTCTTC | TRBJ2-1 | . | . | TRBV12-3/TRBV12-4
CASSVELQEQFF | TGTGCCAGCAGCGTAGAGTTGCAAGAGCAGTTCTTC | TRBJ2-1 | . | . | TRBV3-1
CASSFPWGLADNEQYF | TGTGCCAGCAGCTTCCCGTGGGGACTAGCGGACAATGAGCAGTACTTC | TRBJ2-5 | TRBD2 | . | TRBV7-2
CATSRDYYEQYF | TGTGCCACCAGCAGAGATTATTACGAGCAGTACTTC | TRBJ2-7 | . | many | TRBV15
CSAKGTGANYGYTF | TGCAGTGCTAAAGGGACAGGGGCGAACTATGGCTACACCTTC | TRBJ1-2 | TRBD1 | . | TRBV20-1
CATNTGGYYNEQFF | TGTGCCACCAATACGGGGGGGTACTACAATGAGCAGTTCTTC | TRBJ2-1 | TRBD2 | . | TRBV10-3
CASSLDPGMEAFF | TGCGCCAGCAGCTTGGATCCAGGGATGGAAGCTTTCTTT | TRBJ1-1 | . | few | TRBV5-1
CASSSGRVGNTEAFF | TGTGCCAGCTCATCAGGCCGGGTGGGGAACACTGAAGCTTTCTTT | TRBJ1-1 | . | . | TRBV18
CSGYAGGETQYF | TGCAGCGGGTACGCCGGTGGGGAGACCCAGTACTTC | TRBJ2-5 | . | few | TRBV29-1
CASSVSSLSSGELFF | TGTGCCAGCAGCGTATCCAGCTTATCATCCGGGGAGCTGTTTTTT | TRBJ2-2 | . | . | TRBV9
CSARDDPVITEQYF | TGCAGTGCTAGAGACGACCCCGTTATAACCGAGCAGTACTTC | TRBJ2-7 | . | few | TRBV20-1
CASSQDGRDNQPQHF | TGCGCCAGCAGCCAAGATGGCAGGGACAATCAGCCCCAGCATTTT | TRBJ1-5 | . | . | TRBV4-1
CASSHGGASTDTQYF | TGCGCCAGCAGCCATGGGGGGGCTAGCACAGATACGCAGTATTTT | TRBJ2-3 | . | few | TRBV4-3
CASSGQADRGSRGYTF | TGTGCCAGCAGTGGACAGGCAGACAGGGGGTCTCGTGGCTACACCTTC | TRBJ1-2 | TRBD1 | few | TRBV2
CASSFRGRSKRVENTEAFF | TGTGCCAGCAGTTTCAGGGGGCGGAGCAAAAGGGTTGAGAACACTGAAGCTTTCTTT | TRBJ1-1 | TRBD1 | . | TRBV28
CSASSSGGHNEQFF | TGCAGTGCCAGCAGTAGCGGGGGGCACAATGAGCAGTTCTTC | TRBJ2-1 | TRBD2 | few | TRBV20-1
CASSADPGSARYF | TGTGCTAGCAGCGCGGACCCAGGGTCGGCGCGGTATTTT | TRBJ2-3 | . | . | TRBV7-7
CASSPLQGGVTEAFF | TGTGCCAGCAGCCCCCTACAGGGGGGAGTCACTGAAGCTTTCTTT | TRBJ1-1 | TRBD1 | . | TRBV6-5
CASSEGLGGTQYF | TGTGCCAGCAGTGAGGGGCTCGGTGGGACCCAGTACTTC | TRBJ2-5 | . | . | TRBV2
CASSVWTARSGCTF | TGTGCCAGCAGCGTATGGACAGCGAGGTCGGGCTGCACCTTC | TRBJ1-2 | . | once | TRBV5-5
CASSLSGGIQETQYF | TGTGCCAGCAGCCTTAGCGGGGGGATCCAAGAGACCCAGTACTTC | TRBJ2-5 | TRBD2 | few | TRBV6-2/TRBV6-3
CASSWGGNTDTQYF | TGTGCCAGCAGCTGGGGCGGGAACACAGATACGCAGTATTTT | TRBJ2-3 | . | few | TRBV5-6
CASSQEPGPNTGELFF | TGCGCCAGCAGCCAAGAACCAGGCCCGAACACCGGGGAGCTGTTTTTT | TRBJ2-2 | . | . | TRBV4-3
CASSPHYRGTEAFF | TGTGCCAGCAGTCCTCATTACAGGGGTACTGAAGCTTTCTTT | TRBJ1-1 | TRBD1 | once | TRBV6-6
CASSLRAQETQYF | TGTGCCAGCAGTTTGAGGGCCCAAGAGACCCAGTACTTC | TRBJ2-5 | . | many | TRBV12-3/TRBV12-4
CSASNLAGVETQYF | TGCAGTGCTAGTAACCTAGCGGGGGTAGAGACCCAGTACTTC | TRBJ2-5 | TRBD2 | few | TRBV20-1
CASSTTPTSNIQYF | TGCGCCAGCAGCACAACTCCAACTTCAAACATTCAGTACTTC | TRBJ2-4 | . | . | TRBV4-3
CASSFGQADYEQYF | TGTGCCAGCAGTTTTGGACAGGCCGACTACGAGCAGTACTTC | TRBJ2-7 | TRBD1 | . | TRBV12-3/TRBV12-4
CASSRTSGGEAGETQYF | TGCGCCAGCAGCCGAACTAGCGGGGGGGAGGCTGGAGAGACCCAGTACTTC | TRBJ2-5 | TRBD2 | . | TRBV4-3
CASGYRGETQYF | TGTGCCTCCGGGTATAGGGGAGAGACCCAGTACTTC | TRBJ2-5 | . | few | TRBV6-5
CASSLAAGQNYTF | TGTGCCAGCAGCTTAGCGGCAGGGCAAAACTACACCTTC | TRBJ1-2 | . | . | TRBV7-9
CASSPSGGLAGLRETQYF | TGTGCCAGCAGCCCTAGCGGGGGACTAGCTGGTCTTCGGGAGACCCAGTACTTC | TRBJ2-5 | TRBD2 | few | TRBV5-4
CSARLLGAINEQYF | TGCAGTGCTAGGCTCTTGGGGGCAATCAACGAGCAGTACTTC | TRBJ2-7 | . | . | TRBV20-1
CASSGQGGTGELFF | TGTGCCAGCTCTGGACAGGGTGGAACCGGGGAGCTGTTTTTT | TRBJ2-2 | TRBD1 | . | TRBV2
CASSLDPRHYERYF | TGTGCCAGCAGCTTGGATCCGAGGCACTACGAGCGGTACTTC | TRBJ2-7 | . | . | TRBV5-5
CASSVDYNSPLHF | TGTGCTAGCAGCGTCGACTATAATTCACCCCTCCACTTT | TRBJ1-6 | . | few | TRBV7-7
CASSQDLRRETQYF | TGCGCCAGCAGCCAAGATCTTCGTCGGGAGACCCAGTACTTC | TRBJ2-5 | . | . | TRBV4-3
CASSYMGITYEQYF | TGTGCCAGCAGTTACATGGGGATAACCTACGAGCAGTACTTC | TRBJ2-7 | . | . | TRBV6-2/TRBV6-3
CASQEGRRETQYF | TGCGCCAGCCAGGAGGGCAGAAGAGAGACCCAGTACTTC | TRBJ2-5 | . | . | TRBV2
CASSQGRTGAYEQYF | TGTGCCAGCAGCCAAGGACGGACAGGGGCCTACGAGCAGTACTTC | TRBJ2-7 | TRBD1 | few | TRBV4-2
CASSYLTGIKNIQYF | TGTGCCAGCAGCTACCTCACAGGGATCAAAAACATTCAGTACTTC | TRBJ2-4 | . | . | TRBV12-3/TRBV12-4
CASSPRASGGLDTQYF | TGTGCCAGCAGCCCAAGGGCTAGCGGGGGGCTGGATACGCAGTATTTT | TRBJ2-3 | TRBD2 | . | TRBV7-3
CASSFGHLHSEAFF | TGTGCCAGCAGTTTCGGACACCTCCACAGTGAAGCTTTCTTT | TRBJ1-1 | . | few | TRBV12-3/TRBV12-4
CATSRDGRIGEAFF | TGTGCCACCAGCAGAGATGGTAGGATAGGGGAGGCTTTCTTT | TRBJ1-1 | . | . | TRBV15
CASSYSSGGQETQYF | TGTGCCAGCAGTTACTCGTCGGGGGGCCAAGAGACCCAGTACTTC | TRBJ2-5 | TRBD2 | few | TRBV6-6
CASGLVLGRVEKLFF | TGTGCTAGTGGTTTGGTACTCGGTAGAGTTGAAAAACTGTTTTTT | TRBJ1-4 | . | . | TRBV12-5
CATQDSTAEEKLFF | TGTGCCACTCAAGATTCGACAGCTGAGGAAAAACTGTTTTTT | TRBJ1-4 | . | . | TRBV6-2/TRBV6-3
CASSFGVLHEQFF | TGTGCCAGCAGCTTCGGGGTTTTACATGAGCAGTTCTTC | TRBJ2-1 | . | . | TRBV7-2
CSAPRGQGEKQPQHF | TGCAGTGCACCGAGGGGACAGGGTGAAAAGCAGCCCCAGCATTTT | TRBJ1-5 | TRBD1 | . | TRBV20-1
CASTPEWEGTEAFF | TGTGCCAGCACTCCCGAATGGGAGGGCACTGAAGCTTTCTTT | TRBJ1-1 | . | few | TRBV6-5